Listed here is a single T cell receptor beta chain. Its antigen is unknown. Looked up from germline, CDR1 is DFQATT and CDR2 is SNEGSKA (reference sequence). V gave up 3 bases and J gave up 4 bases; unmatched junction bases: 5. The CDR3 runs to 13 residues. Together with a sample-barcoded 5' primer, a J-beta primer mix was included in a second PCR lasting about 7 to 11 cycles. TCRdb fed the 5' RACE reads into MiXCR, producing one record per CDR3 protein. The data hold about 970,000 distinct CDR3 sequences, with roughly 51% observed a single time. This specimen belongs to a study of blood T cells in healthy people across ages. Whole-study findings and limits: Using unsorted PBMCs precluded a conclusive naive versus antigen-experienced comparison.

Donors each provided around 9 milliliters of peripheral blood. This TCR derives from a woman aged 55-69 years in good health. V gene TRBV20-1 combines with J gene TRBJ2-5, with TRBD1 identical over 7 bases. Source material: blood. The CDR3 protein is CSASWTGTETQYF. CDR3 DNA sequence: TGCAGTGCTAGCTGGACAGGAACAGAGACCCAGTACTTC.